This note documents a single TCR beta chain sequence. Its antigen is unidentified. This entry comes from a study of type 1 regulatory T cells. MiXCR, applied by TCRdb to the reads, yields one record per CDR3 protein. The sample lists 60,000 to 70,000 distinct CDR3 sequences, approximately 50% occurring once. CDR3 length: 15 amino acids. Looked up from germline, CDR1 is MDHEN and CDR2 is SYDVKM. The trim removed 5 bases at V and 4 bases at J, leaving 10 bases unmatched. The receptor was derived from a human donor in good health. The specimen sequenced was cultured non-Tr1 T cells, either the whole culture or a sorted T cell fraction (not recorded which). The rearrangement links TRBV28 to TRBJ1-1, with 7 bases lining up with TRBD1. Written as DNA, the CDR3 is TGTGCCAGCAGTAAAGGGAGACAGGGCTTCACTGAAGCTTTCTTT. Its protein is CASSKGRQGFTEAFF.